The rows below give T cell receptor beta chains drawn from one sample of a study of cytomegalovirus exposure and HLA in healthy donors. The protocol was immunoSEQ multiplex PCR, while the TCRdb copy is restricted to in-frame clones and leaves out a portion. The data show 160,000 or so clones, roughly 80% seen once. Sample: PBMCs. Receptors originate from a woman in her twenties or thirties in good health and CMV-seropositive. The CDR3 runs from the conserved cysteine through the conserved F or W. The order of the fields is J gene, V gene, D gene, clone size, CDR3 protein, CDR3 DNA. The D gene is left open where the match is weak. Clone sizes are given selectively: once, few, many, or a class where the clone is expanded.

J gene: TRBJ1-1
V gene: TRBV5-1
D gene: -
clone size: -
CDR3 protein: CASSLSRGRNEAFF
CDR3 DNA: TGCGCCAGCAGCTTGTCCAGGGGACGGAATGAAGCTTTCTTT

J gene: TRBJ2-7
V gene: TRBV28
D gene: TRBD2
clone size: -
CDR3 protein: CASSLAGGRQQYF
CDR3 DNA: TGTGCCAGCAGTTTAGCGGGGGGGCGGCAGCAGTACTTC

J gene: TRBJ2-7
V gene: TRBV6-1
D gene: -
clone size: -
CDR3 protein: CASSEGPGGPYEQYF
CDR3 DNA: TGTGCCAGCAGTGAAGGGCCAGGAGGCCCTTACGAGCAGTACTTC

J gene: TRBJ2-1
V gene: TRBV4-2
D gene: TRBD1
clone size: -
CDR3 protein: CASSQTLWTGGQDNEQFF
CDR3 DNA: TGTGCCAGCAGCCAAACCCTATGGACAGGGGGCCAGGACAATGAGCAGTTCTTC

J gene: TRBJ2-1
V gene: TRBV9
D gene: -
clone size: -
CDR3 protein: CASSESNSYNEQFF
CDR3 DNA: TGTGCCAGCAGCGAAAGCAACTCCTACAATGAGCAGTTCTTC

J gene: TRBJ2-7
V gene: TRBV18
D gene: TRBD1
clone size: once
CDR3 protein: CASSPGTGHEQYF
CDR3 DNA: TGTGCCAGCTCGCCGGGGACAGGCCACGAGCAGTACTTC

J gene: TRBJ2-7
V gene: TRBV7-7
D gene: TRBD1
clone size: once
CDR3 protein: CASSPRDSSNEQYF
CDR3 DNA: TGTGCCAGCAGCCCTCGGGACAGTTCGAACGAGCAGTACTTC

J gene: TRBJ1-2
V gene: TRBV7-2
D gene: -
clone size: -
CDR3 protein: CASSLDIALRTAMGYTF
CDR3 DNA: TGTGCCAGCAGCTTAGACATCGCCCTCAGGACAGCTATGGGCTACACCTTC

J gene: TRBJ1-3
V gene: TRBV15
D gene: -
clone size: once
CDR3 protein: CATSTGISGNTIYF
CDR3 DNA: TGTGCCACTTCGACAGGTATTTCGGGAAACACCATATATTTT

J gene: TRBJ2-2
V gene: TRBV6-5
D gene: TRBD2
clone size: -
CDR3 protein: CASSYVGGAGELFF
CDR3 DNA: TGTGCCAGCAGTTACGTCGGGGGGGCCGGGGAGCTGTTTTTT

J gene: TRBJ1-3
V gene: TRBV5-5
D gene: TRBD1
clone size: -
CDR3 protein: CASSSQGYSGNTIYF
CDR3 DNA: TGTGCCAGCAGCTCACAGGGGTACTCTGGAAACACCATATATTTT

J gene: TRBJ1-1
V gene: TRBV6-5
D gene: -
clone size: once
CDR3 protein: CASSYNFGAEAFF
CDR3 DNA: TGTGCCAGCAGTTATAATTTCGGGGCTGAAGCTTTCTTT

J gene: TRBJ1-1
V gene: TRBV29-1
D gene: -
clone size: -
CDR3 protein: CSVYRDTEAFF
CDR3 DNA: TGCAGCGTATACAGGGACACTGAAGCTTTCTTT

J gene: TRBJ2-1
V gene: TRBV7-9
D gene: -
clone size: -
CDR3 protein: CASSLMSGPYNEQFF
CDR3 DNA: TGTGCCAGCAGCTTAATGTCAGGCCCCTACAATGAGCAGTTCTTC

J gene: TRBJ1-1
V gene: TRBV4-1
D gene: -
clone size: few
CDR3 protein: CASSQGRLLNTEAFF
CDR3 DNA: TGCGCCAGCAGCCAAGGCCGACTACTGAACACTGAAGCTTTCTTT

J gene: TRBJ1-6
V gene: TRBV7-9
D gene: TRBD1
clone size: -
CDR3 protein: CSSSLEGRGNSPLHF
CDR3 DNA: TGTTCCAGCAGCTTAGAAGGCAGGGGGAATTCACCCCTCCACTTT

J gene: TRBJ2-1
V gene: TRBV4-2
D gene: TRBD2
clone size: -
CDR3 protein: CASSQDFGLAGYNEQFF
CDR3 DNA: TGTGCCAGCAGCCAAGATTTCGGGCTAGCGGGGTACAATGAGCAGTTCTTC

J gene: TRBJ1-2
V gene: TRBV7-2
D gene: -
clone size: -
CDR3 protein: CASSLVELMAGMGGYTF
CDR3 DNA: TGTGCCAGCAGCTTAGTAGAGCTAATGGCAGGGATGGGTGGCTACACCTTC

J gene: TRBJ1-6
V gene: TRBV4-1
D gene: -
clone size: -
CDR3 protein: CASSQDGQLLNSPLHF
CDR3 DNA: TGCGCCAGCAGCCAAGATGGACAGCTCCTTAATTCACCCCTCCACTTT

J gene: TRBJ2-3
V gene: TRBV29-1
D gene: TRBD1
clone size: -
CDR3 protein: CSVEFGQGGDTQYF
CDR3 DNA: TGCAGCGTTGAATTCGGACAGGGTGGAGATACGCAGTATTTT

J gene: TRBJ2-1
V gene: TRBV5-6
D gene: TRBD2
clone size: -
CDR3 protein: CASSLPPAGDWNNEQFF
CDR3 DNA: TGTGCCAGCAGCTTGCCCCCCGCGGGGGATTGGAACAATGAGCAGTTCTTC

J gene: TRBJ1-2
V gene: TRBV30
D gene: -
clone size: -
CDR3 protein: CAWMNGANYGYTF
CDR3 DNA: TGTGCCTGGATGAACGGAGCTAACTATGGCTACACCTTC

J gene: TRBJ2-3
V gene: TRBV10-2
D gene: -
clone size: few
CDR3 protein: CASSEFRSRDTQYF
CDR3 DNA: TGCGCCAGCAGTGAGTTCAGGTCCAGGGATACGCAGTATTTT

J gene: TRBJ2-1
V gene: TRBV7-7
D gene: TRBD1
clone size: -
CDR3 protein: CASRGQGNEQFF
CDR3 DNA: TGTGCCAGCAGGGGACAGGGCAATGAGCAGTTCTTC

J gene: TRBJ1-1
V gene: TRBV10-3
D gene: TRBD1
clone size: -
CDR3 protein: CAISRLQGTTEAFF
CDR3 DNA: TGTGCCATCAGTCGTTTACAGGGGACCACTGAAGCTTTCTTT

J gene: TRBJ2-7
V gene: TRBV6-5
D gene: -
clone size: -
CDR3 protein: CASSHRFGEQYF
CDR3 DNA: TGTGCCAGCAGTCACAGGTTTGGCGAGCAGTACTTC

J gene: TRBJ1-1
V gene: TRBV6-5
D gene: -
clone size: -
CDR3 protein: CASSPLRNTEAFF
CDR3 DNA: TGTGCCAGCAGTCCATTGAGGAACACTGAAGCTTTCTTT

J gene: TRBJ2-1
V gene: TRBV7-9
D gene: TRBD2
clone size: few
CDR3 protein: CASSLGHERGGWNEQFF
CDR3 DNA: TGTGCCAGCAGCTTAGGCCATGAGCGGGGTGGATGGAATGAGCAGTTCTTC

J gene: TRBJ1-1
V gene: TRBV6-5
D gene: TRBD1
clone size: -
CDR3 protein: CASRLQGAVAEAFF
CDR3 DNA: TGTGCCAGCAGGTTACAGGGGGCGGTCGCTGAAGCTTTCTTT

J gene: TRBJ2-1
V gene: TRBV4-2
D gene: -
clone size: -
CDR3 protein: CASSHYMAPEYNEQFF
CDR3 DNA: TGTGCCAGCAGCCATTACATGGCCCCGGAGTACAATGAGCAGTTCTTC

J gene: TRBJ1-2
V gene: TRBV6-5
D gene: -
clone size: once
CDR3 protein: CASSYSPGLQHGYTF
CDR3 DNA: TGTGCCAGCAGTTACTCGCCAGGGTTGCAGCATGGCTACACCTTC

J gene: TRBJ2-7
V gene: TRBV7-2
D gene: -
clone size: once
CDR3 protein: CASSSGTGFYEQYF
CDR3 DNA: TGTGCCAGCAGCTCGGGGACTGGATTCTACGAGCAGTACTTC

J gene: TRBJ1-5
V gene: TRBV5-1
D gene: TRBD1
clone size: many
CDR3 protein: CASSTGTGNQPQHF
CDR3 DNA: TGCGCCAGCAGCACCGGGACAGGCAATCAGCCCCAGCATTTT

J gene: TRBJ1-2
V gene: TRBV15
D gene: -
clone size: -
CDR3 protein: CATSMGLTGVGYTF
CDR3 DNA: TGTGCCACCAGCATGGGATTAACGGGGGTGGGCTACACCTTC